This T cell receptor beta chain was identified in a study of cytomegalovirus exposure and HLA in healthy donors. The CDR3 has 13 residues. Germline CDR1 reads SGHNT; CDR2 reads YENEEA. V was shortened by 3 bases and J by 6 bases, with 9 bases between the two germline ends. Points on this clone: What it recognizes is unknown.

Study-wide findings and caveats: Several of the most significant clusters were apparently associated with common viral pathogens in a later analysis. A few V segments could not be told apart, such as TRBV6-2 and TRBV6-3, and were left out.

The PCR ran on 60 Vbeta and 13 Jbeta primers. Measured with immunoSEQ multiplex PCR; TCRdb has only the in-frame clones, and not every one. The table lists some 120,000 clones, roughly three quarters of them singletons. The V call is TRBV11-3, the J call TRBJ2-1; possible D gene TRBD2, 6 bases. The source material was PBMCs. The sequence derives from a woman between 18 and 30 years old in good health and CMV-seronegative. CDR3 sequence (DNA): TGTGCCAGCAGCTTGCAGGGAGGCAATGAGCAGTTCTTC. Its protein is CASSLQGGNEQFF.